This TCR beta chain was recorded in a study of blood T cell repertoires in COVID-19. Study context: Italy, Spain and the United States were the sources of the convalescent and acute COVID-19 samples. The analysed material was cDNA or gDNA that came from T cells, B-cell-depleted T cells, or PBMCs.

With 5 bases removed from V and 11 bases from J, the gap between germline ends came to 16 bases. The germline CDR1 and CDR2 sequences are GTSNPN and SVGIG (reference sequence). This CDR3 is 13 amino acids long. Original processing methods: Amplification of reference gene primers was used by the study to estimate nucleated cell counts. Profiled with immunoSEQ multiplex PCR; TCRdb holds only in-frame clones, not every one. The D gene and trimming were derived from the DNA, and the V and J assignments and clone size from that table. The table shows around 140,000 clones, with about three quarters occurring only once.

This receptor was taken from a man aged 50 to 60 with acute or convalescent COVID-19. The specimen was peripheral blood. The chain is built from TRBV30 and TRBJ1-6; no clear D. CDR3 protein: CAWGDETNAPLHF. In nucleotides, the CDR3 is TGTGCCTGGGGAGACGAGACAAATGCACCCCTCCACTTT.